This paragraph covers one TCR beta chain sequence. These data come from a study of blood T cell repertoires in COVID-19. In the study overall: Sites in the United States, Italy and Spain provided acute and convalescent COVID-19 samples. T cells, B-cell-depleted T cells, or PBMCs supplied cDNA or gDNA.

Original processing methods: Scientists estimated how many nucleated cells there were by amplifying reference gene primers. Assay: immunoSEQ multiplex PCR; the TCRdb copy retains only in-frame clones and omits some. That table supplies the V and J calls and clone size; D and trimming were determined from the DNA. The sample has 70,000 to 80,000 clones; roughly 86% are singletons. Trimming removed 0 bases from V and 3 bases from J; junction bases left unmatched: 7. This CDR3 has 17 amino acids. The germline V gene has CDR1 ENHRY and CDR2 SYGVKD. The source of this sequence is an older woman with acute or convalescent COVID-19. The chain couples TRBV10-3 to TRBJ2-1; TRBD2 agrees at 8 bases. The source material was peripheral blood. CDR3: CAISESGRGAIYNEQFF. CDR3 nucleotide sequence: TGTGCCATCAGTGAGTCAGGGCGGGGGGCGATCTACAATGAGCAGTTCTTC.